The next 6 T cell receptor beta chains were all read from a single sample in a study of blood T cell repertoires in COVID-19. Here immunoSEQ multiplex PCR was the method, and the copy in TCRdb shows in-frame clones only, minus some. The table has fewer than 300,000 clones, roughly 90% seen once. Sequenced sample: peripheral blood. Receptors originate from a woman aged 30 to 39 with acute or convalescent COVID-19.

V and J are TRBV5-6 and TRBJ1-2, with no clear D. Germline values: CDR1 SGHDT, CDR2 YYEEEE. Trimming removed 6 bases at V and 1 base at J, with 16 bases between. CDR3 size: 15 residues. DNA of the CDR3: TGTGCCAGCACCATAAGAGGATCCATTAACTATGGCTACACCTTC. This gives the protein CASTIRGSINYGYTF.

This clone appeared once. V usage is TRBV5-1 and J usage is TRBJ1-2, with a weak D call TRBD1 (5 bases). The germline CDR1 and CDR2 sequences are SGHRS and YFSETQ. Trimming pared 4 bases from V and 3 bases from J, leaving 13 bases between. This CDR3 contains 14 residues. The CDR3 is CASSPLETDYGYTF. The DNA for the CDR3 is TGCGCCAGCAGCCCCTTGGAGACAGACTATGGCTACACCTTC. Supplemented by reference TRBV5-1 and TRBJ1-2, the full variable domain reads KAGVTQTPRYLIKTRGQQVTLSCSPISGHRSVSWYQQTPGQGLQFLFEYFSETQRNKGNFPGRFSGRQFSNSRSEMNVSTLELGDSALYLCASSPLETDYGYTFGSGTRLTVV.

The chain is built from TRBV7-2 and TRBJ2-7; 7 bases are a match to TRBD2. The CDR3 totals 16 residues. V trimming: 0 bases; J trimming: 0 bases; junction bases outside the gene matches: 5. Germline lookup yields CDR1 SGHTA and CDR2 FQGNSA. CDR3 residues: CASSLASGTTSYEQYF. CDR3 DNA: TGTGCCAGCAGCTTAGCATCTGGGACTACCTCCTACGAGCAGTACTTC.

The chain carries TRBV7-8 and TRBJ2-5; 11 bases agree with TRBD2. From germline, CDR1 is SGHVS and CDR2 FQNEAQ. The V gene end was trimmed by 5 bases and the J gene end by 0 bases; junction bases not matched to a gene: 5. The CDR3 spans 16 residues. The CDR3 nucleotides are TGTGCCAGCAGCCGCCCGACTAGCGGGGACCAAGAGACCCAGTACTTC. Translated, it gives CASSRPTSGDQETQYF.

Only a few counts were recorded for this clone. This sequence joins TRBV19 and TRBJ2-7, with D possibly being TRBD1 (5 bases). V dropped 3 bases and J dropped 0 bases, with 12 bases sitting between them. Germline lookup yields CDR1 LNHDA and CDR2 SQIVND (reference sequence). The CDR3 loop spans 15 amino acids. The CDR3 spells CASSMFQGFSYEQYF. CDR3 coding DNA: TGTGCCAGTAGTATGTTTCAGGGTTTCTCCTACGAGCAGTACTTC. The full variable domain, its missing parts supplied by reference TRBV19 and TRBJ2-7, is DGGITQSPKYLFRKEGQNVTLSCEQNLNHDAMYWYRQDPGQGLRLIYYSQIVNDFQKGDIAEGYSVSREKKESFPLTVTSAQKNPTAFYLCASSMFQGFSYEQYFGPGTRLTVT.

The chain links TRBV25-1 to TRBJ2-1; TRBD1 matches at 9 bases. J gave up 16 bases and V 6 bases, and 10 bases lay outside the gene matches. The CDR3 is 12 residues long. CDR1 is MGHDK and CDR2 is SYGVNS in the germline V gene. CDR3 residues: CASSGGTGMGFF. The CDR3 DNA follows: TGTGCCAGCAGCGGTGGGACAGGGATGGGATTCTTC.